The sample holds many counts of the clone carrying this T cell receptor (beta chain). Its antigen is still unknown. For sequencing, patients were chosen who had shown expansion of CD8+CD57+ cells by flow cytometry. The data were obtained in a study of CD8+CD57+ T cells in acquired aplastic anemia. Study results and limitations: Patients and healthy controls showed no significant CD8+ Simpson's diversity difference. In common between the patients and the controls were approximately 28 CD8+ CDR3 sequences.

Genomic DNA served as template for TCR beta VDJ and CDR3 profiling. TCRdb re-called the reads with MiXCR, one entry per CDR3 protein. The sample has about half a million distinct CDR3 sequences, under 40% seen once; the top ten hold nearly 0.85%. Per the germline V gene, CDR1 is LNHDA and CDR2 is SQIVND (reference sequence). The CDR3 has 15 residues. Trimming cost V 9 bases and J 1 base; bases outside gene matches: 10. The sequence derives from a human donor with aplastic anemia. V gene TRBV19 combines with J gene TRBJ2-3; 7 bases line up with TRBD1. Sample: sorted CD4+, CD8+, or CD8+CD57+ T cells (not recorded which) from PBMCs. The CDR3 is CASNYRDSRTDTQYF. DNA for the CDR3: TGTGCCAGCAACTATCGGGACAGTCGCACAGATACGCAGTATTTT.